The 11 T cell receptor beta chains in this list originate from one sample, sequenced in a study of cytomegalovirus exposure and HLA in healthy donors. 13 Jbeta primers and 60 Vbeta primers were used for the PCR. The repertoire was sequenced with immunoSEQ multiplex PCR; TCRdb's copy has only in-frame clones and lacks some. The data show around 150,000 clones, roughly two thirds seen once. The material sequenced was PBMCs. The receptors come from a woman aged 40 to 50 in good health and CMV-seropositive.

This clone showed up just a few times. Written as DNA, the CDR3 is TGCAGCGCCGCCGCTAGACAGGGTTATCGCTACACCTTC. As protein: CSAAARQGYRYTF. The chain is built from TRBV29-1 and TRBJ1-2; TRBD1 matches 7 bases. Trimming removed 7 bases from V and 9 bases from J; junction bases left unmatched: 14. Per germline, CDR1 SQVTM and CDR2 ANQGSEA. The CDR3 contains 13 residues.

This clone came up a few times. This chain connects TRBV2 to TRBJ2-5; unclear D gene. Trimming cost V 2 bases and J 4 bases, with 11 bases left between them. Germline V gene lookup returns CDR1 SNHLY and CDR2 FYNNEI. This CDR3 comprises 14 residues. Written as DNA, the CDR3 is TGTGCCAGCAGTGAACGTCTAGTTTTAGAGACCCAGTACTTC. It specifies CASSERLVLETQYF.

This chain links TRBV9 with TRBJ2-1; 11 nucleotides match TRBD1. Losses at the gene ends were 0 bases for V and 4 bases for J; bases not matched to a gene: 6. The V gene's germline CDR1 is SGDLS and CDR2 YYNGEE. The CDR3 is 17 residues long. The CDR3 protein is CASSVAGQGAGYNEQFF. The CDR3 bases are TGTGCCAGCAGCGTAGCAGGACAGGGGGCGGGTTACAATGAGCAGTTCTTC. The variable domain in full, with the rest retrieved from reference TRBV9 and TRBJ2-1, is DSGVTQTPKHLITATGQRVTLRCSPRSGDLSVYWYQQSLDQGLQFLIQYYNGEERAKGNILERFSAQQFPDLHSELNLSSLELGDSALYFCASSVAGQGAGYNEQFFGPGTRLTVL.

The rearrangement links TRBV4-3 to TRBJ2-3, with 9 bases fitting TRBD2. From germline, CDR1 is LGHNA and CDR2 YSLEER. The CDR3 is made up of 17 amino acids. The V segment lost 1 base and the J segment 0 bases; nucleotides outside the gene matches: 5. The CDR3 sequence is CASSQGGAGGSTDTQYF. The CDR3 region has the DNA TGCGCCAGCAGCCAAGGTGGGGCGGGGGGGAGCACAGATACGCAGTATTTT.

With regard to this clone: A read error may produce the germline difference seen at one junction end. The chain combines TRBV29-1 with TRBJ1-5; D perhaps matches TRBD1 (5 bases). CDR1 is SQVTM and CDR2 is ANQGSEA in the germline V gene. The CDR3 spans 13 residues. The CDR3 here is CSVETTEDQPQNF. The DNA for the CDR3 is TGCAGCGTTGAAACGACAGAAGATCAGCCCCAGAATTTT.

The gene calls are TRBV6-1 and TRBJ1-1, with 7 bases lining up with TRBD1. Germline V gives CDR1 MNHNS, CDR2 SASEGT. CDR3 length: 12 amino acids. V was pared by 6 bases and J by 7 bases, with 5 bases of the junction left unmatched. CDR3 in amino acids: CASSRQGDEAFF. CDR3 sequence (DNA): TGTGCCAGCAGCCGACAGGGTGATGAAGCTTTCTTT.

This sequence joins TRBV19 and TRBJ2-6; 9 nucleotides align to TRBD2. V gave up 3 bases and J gave up 5 bases; unmatched junction bases: 8. This CDR3 has 17 amino acids. Germline assignment: CDR1 LNHDA and CDR2 SQIVND (reference sequence). CDR3 region: CASSIFGAGGRANVLTF. In nucleotides, the CDR3 is TGTGCCAGTAGTATTTTTGGAGCGGGGGGCCGGGCCAACGTCCTGACTTTC.

The rearrangement joins TRBV19 to TRBJ2-4; 7 positions agree with TRBD1. The CDR3 consists of 16 residues. CDR1 and CDR2 (germline): LNHDA, SQIVND (reference sequence). Unmatched junction bases numbered 14, after V lost 5 bases and J lost 7 bases. The chain's CDR3 is CASSPNRGPIGNIQYF. The CDR3 DNA sequence: TGTGCCAGTAGTCCAAACAGGGGCCCTATAGGGAACATTCAGTACTTC.

In this sample, this clone turned up once. The J gene is TRBJ2-7, the V gene TRBV7-9, with D possibly being TRBD2 (7 bases). Trimming pared 10 bases from V and 2 bases from J, leaving 18 bases between. CDR1 SEHNR and CDR2 FQNEAQ come from the germline V gene (reference sequence). CDR3 size: 14 residues. CDR3 nucleotides: TGTGCCACGACAAAAGAGGGGGGGACCTACGAGCAGTACTTC. This codes for CATTKEGGTYEQYF. The full variable domain, completed using reference TRBV7-9 and TRBJ2-7, is DTGVSQNPRHKITKRGQNVTFRCDPISEHNRLYWYRQTLGQGPEFLTYFQNEAQLEKSRLLSDRFSAERPKGSFSTLEIQRTEQGDSAMYLCATTKEGGTYEQYFGPGTRLTVT.

The chain uses TRBV29-1 and TRBJ2-3; TRBD2 might be the D (5 bases). The CDR3 runs 16 residues. CDR1 is SQVTM and CDR2 is ANQGSEA in the germline V gene. V lost 7 bases to trimming and J lost 1 base, with 21 bases between them. CDR3 protein: CSAAGPILRGTDTQYF. The CDR3 DNA sequence: TGCAGCGCCGCCGGGCCCATCTTGAGGGGCACAGATACGCAGTATTTT.

V gene TRBV9 combines with J gene TRBJ2-1; 10 nucleotides align to TRBD2. This CDR3 region has 18 residues. Trimming cost V 0 bases and J 12 bases; bases outside gene matches: 18. The germline gives CDR1 SGDLS, CDR2 YYNGEE. The CDR3 bases are TGTGCCAGCAGCGTAGATAGCTCCCCGGGACTAGCGCTCCGTGGGCAGTTCTTC. Translation gives CASSVDSSPGLALRGQFF.